This T cell receptor (beta chain) was identified in a study of siplizumab effects on memory and regulatory T cells. Study-wide results and caveats: Proliferating CD4+ or CD8+ clones, roughly 75-95% of them, lacked an assignable naive or memory phenotype. Proliferating Tregs from siplizumab cultures lacked functional confirmation of suppression. With siplizumab, Treg-derived clones averaged around 69% of mappable alloreactive CD4+ clones, versus 26.9% in controls.

Germline CDR1 MNHEY, CDR2 SMNVEV (reference sequence). V was clipped by 3 bases and J by 3 bases; unmatched bases: 8. This CDR3 contains 16 residues. Profiling relied on immunoSEQ multiplex PCR, and the TCRdb table lists in-frame clones only, not all of them. The repertoire holds some 100,000 clones, with approximately 93% as singletons. This clone came up once. The antigen is not known. Source material: CD8+ T cells sorted from blood. The chain has TRBV27 and TRBJ2-1, with TRBD2 matching over 7 bases. This clonotype originated in a human donor in good health. The CDR3 loop is CASSLIGLADYNEQFF. In DNA form, the CDR3 reads TGTGCCAGCAGTTTGATCGGTCTAGCGGACTACAATGAGCAGTTCTTC.